The 17 T cell receptor beta chains listed next were all sequenced from one sample in a study of blood T cell repertoires in COVID-19. Sequencing was performed with immunoSEQ multiplex PCR; in TCRdb, only in-frame clones are kept and a portion is missing. The data hold some 320,000 clones, with about 87% observed a single time. The material sequenced was peripheral blood. All receptors come from a woman in her twenties or thirties who had recovered from COVID-19.

The chain carries TRBV7-6 and TRBJ2-3; D unclear. CDR1 and CDR2 from the germline V gene are SGHVS and FNYEAQ. V lost 1 base to trimming and J lost 6 bases, with 11 bases between them. The CDR3 runs 14 residues. CDR3 loop: CASSLGVLPDTQYF. CDR3 DNA sequence: TGTGCCAGCAGCTTAGGAGTGTTGCCGGATACGCAGTATTTT. The full variable domain, rest sourced from reference TRBV7-6 and TRBJ2-3, is GAGVSQSPRYKVTKRGQDVALRCDPISGHVSLYWYRQALGQGPEFLTYFNYEAQQDKSGLPNDRFSAERPEGSISTLTIQRTEQRDSAMYRCASSLGVLPDTQYFGPGTRLTVL.

The chain carries TRBV6-5 and TRBJ2-5; TRBD2 matches at 13 bases. The CDR3 runs to 14 residues. Germline CDR1 is MNHEY and CDR2 is SVGAGI. V was clipped by 7 bases and J by 4 bases; unmatched bases: 3. CDR3 loop: CASTLAGGLETQYF. CDR3 sequence (DNA): TGTGCCAGCACACTAGCGGGGGGGTTAGAGACCCAGTACTTC.

This chain joins TRBV2 and TRBJ1-4, with D unclear. The CDR3 runs 14 residues. V was clipped by 7 bases and J by 0 bases, with 9 bases between them. Germline V gives CDR1 SNHLY, CDR2 FYNNEI. The CDR3 sequence: CASIPRATNEKLFF. CDR3 DNA sequence: TGTGCCAGCATCCCTCGGGCAACTAATGAAAAACTGTTTTTT.

The rearrangement joins TRBV5-1 to TRBJ2-7; D may be TRBD1 (6 bases). CDR3 length: 14 amino acids. The germline V gene has CDR1 SGHRS and CDR2 YFSETQ. Trimming removed 3 bases at V and 2 bases at J, with 12 bases between. CDR3 nucleotides: TGCGCCAGCAGCTGGACGACAGGTCCCTACGAGCAGTACTTC. Its protein is CASSWTTGPYEQYF.

CDR3 region: CASSLGDSTYEQYF. CDR3 in DNA: TGTGCCAGCAGCTTAGGGGACTCGACCTACGAGCAGTACTTC. V usage is TRBV7-6 and J usage is TRBJ2-7, with D tentatively TRBD2 (6 bases). V lost 1 base and J lost 2, with 9 bases in between. Germline V gene data show CDR1 as SGHVS and CDR2 as FNYEAQ. The CDR3 is 14 amino acids. The whole variable domain, remainder taken from reference TRBV7-6 and TRBJ2-7, is GAGVSQSPRYKVTKRGQDVALRCDPISGHVSLYWYRQALGQGPEFLTYFNYEAQQDKSGLPNDRFSAERPEGSISTLTIQRTEQRDSAMYRCASSLGDSTYEQYFGPGTRLTVT.

This chain links TRBV5-1 with TRBJ1-2, with 7 bases identical to TRBD1. V lost 0 bases to trimming and J lost 2 bases; unmatched junction nucleotides: 4. The germline gives CDR1 SGHRS, CDR2 YFSETQ. This CDR3 comprises 15 residues. CDR3 protein: CASSLALTGNYGYTF. CDR3 nucleotide sequence: TGCGCCAGCAGCTTGGCTCTGACAGGGAACTATGGCTACACCTTC.

A word on this clone: A read error may account for a junction end that differs from germline. This chain uses TRBV7-9 with TRBJ2-5; the match to TRBD2 covers 9 bases. The CDR3 runs 15 residues. CDR1 SEHNR and CDR2 FQNEAQ come from the germline V gene (reference sequence). This chain's CDR3 is CASSTNLAGARLGDF. For the CDR3, the DNA is TGTGCCAGCAGCACAAACTTAGCGGGGGCGAGGCTAGGGGACTTC.

There are a few counts of this clone. The chain links TRBV5-1 to TRBJ2-7; D gene uncertain. V gave up 0 bases and J gave up 2 bases, with 9 bases separating them. The germline CDR1 and CDR2 sequences are SGHRS and YFSETQ. The CDR3 runs 14 residues. The CDR3 protein is CASSLATATYEQYF. The CDR3 DNA follows: TGCGCCAGCAGCTTGGCTACAGCCACCTACGAGCAGTACTTC.

The chain couples TRBV7-2 to TRBJ2-1; TRBD1 matches 8 bases. Trimming took 3 bases from V and 7 from J; bases not matched to a gene: 2. The CDR3 covers 13 residues. The germline V gene has CDR1 SGHTA and CDR2 FQGNSA. CDR3 in amino acids: CASSFYRGNEQFF. The CDR3 coding sequence is TGTGCCAGCAGCTTCTACAGGGGGAATGAGCAGTTCTTC. The whole variable domain, filled in from reference TRBV7-2 and TRBJ2-1, reads GAGVSQSPSNKVTEKGKDVELRCDPISGHTALYWYRQSLGQGLEFLIYFQGNSAPDKSGLPSDRFSAERTGGSVSTLTIQRTQQEDSAVYLCASSFYRGNEQFFGPGTRLTVL.

The chain uses TRBV19 and TRBJ1-2; a weak D match, TRBD1 (5 bases). Germline V CDR1 and CDR2: LNHDA, SQIVND (reference sequence). V was clipped by 5 bases and J by 7 bases, with 8 bases between them. The CDR3 spans 11 residues. The CDR3 sequence: CASSGTRGYTF. In DNA form, the CDR3 reads TGTGCCAGTAGTGGGACTCGTGGCTACACCTTC.

As regards this clone: At one boundary the junction diverges from the germline segment, which might be a read error. The chain has TRBV2 and TRBJ1-2, with D unclear. The CDR3 runs to 11 residues. The germline CDR1 and CDR2 sequences are SNHLY and FYNNEI. CDR3 DNA sequence: TGTGCCAGCAGTGTTCTAGCAGAGGCCCCCTTC. Translating it yields CASSVLAEAPF.

In DNA, the CDR3 is TGTGCCAGCAGTACCCCCGCCGGGACAGGGACCCTCTCTGGAAACACCATATATTTT. Its translation is CASSTPAGTGTLSGNTIYF. J is TRBJ1-3 and V is TRBV28, with TRBD1 matching over 9 bases. The CDR3 runs to 19 residues. CDR1 and CDR2 from the germline V gene are MDHEN and SYDVKM. The ends lost 5 bases at V and 0 bases at J; junction bases unmatched: 14.

The V gene is TRBV18, the J gene TRBJ2-7, with D possibly being TRBD1 (5 bases). V dropped 5 bases and J dropped 3 bases, with 23 bases sitting between them. CDR1 KGHSH and CDR2 LQKENI come from the germline V gene. CDR3 length equals 17 residues. Here the CDR3 DNA reads TGTGCCAGCTCAGCATACCTGATCAGGGTCGGTGGCTACGAGCAGTACTTC. Translation: CASSAYLIRVGGYEQYF.

This sequence joins TRBV19 and TRBJ1-5, with TRBD1 as a possible D gene (5 bases). Looked up from germline, CDR1 is LNHDA and CDR2 is SQIVND (reference sequence). V was shortened by 7 bases and J by 6 bases, with 19 bases between the two germline ends. The CDR3 has 15 amino acids. In DNA, the CDR3 is TGTGCCAGTAATTTGTTAGGCAGGGCTGGTCAGCCCCAGCATTTT. Amino acids: CASNLLGRAGQPQHF.

The chain carries TRBV19 and TRBJ1-5, with 9 positions matching TRBD1. With V trimmed by 10 bases and J by 5 bases, 6 bases remained unmatched. CDR1 LNHDA and CDR2 SQIVND come from the germline V gene (reference sequence). The CDR3 extends over 13 amino acids. CDR3 sequence reads: CAISDRGDQPQHF. The DNA of the CDR3 is TGTGCCATCTCGGACAGGGGAGATCAGCCCCAGCATTTT. Full variable domain (outside the CDR3, taken from reference TRBV19 and TRBJ1-5): DGGITQSPKYLFRKEGQNVTLSCEQNLNHDAMYWYRQDPGQGLRLIYYSQIVNDFQKGDIAEGYSVSREKKESFPLTVTSAQKNPTAFYLCAISDRGDQPQHFGDGTRLSIL.

This clone was observed a few times. The chain joins TRBV2 to TRBJ1-6; 12 nucleotides line up with TRBD1. Per germline, CDR1 SNHLY and CDR2 FYNNEI. Trimming removed 4 bases from V and 7 bases from J; junction bases left unmatched: 11. The CDR3 sequence is 18 residues long. This CDR3 reads CASSGDRGRRYRNSPLHF. The CDR3 DNA reads TGTGCCAGCAGTGGGGACAGGGGGCGAAGGTACAGGAATTCACCCCTCCACTTT.

This chain joins TRBV4-2 and TRBJ1-2, with D hard to call. CDR1 and CDR2 from the germline V gene are LGHNA and YNFKEQ. V was pared by 2 bases and J by 5 bases, with 6 bases between. The CDR3 has 12 residues. CDR3 bases: TGTGCCAGCAGCCAATTTTATTATGGCTACACCTTC. Translating gives CASSQFYYGYTF.